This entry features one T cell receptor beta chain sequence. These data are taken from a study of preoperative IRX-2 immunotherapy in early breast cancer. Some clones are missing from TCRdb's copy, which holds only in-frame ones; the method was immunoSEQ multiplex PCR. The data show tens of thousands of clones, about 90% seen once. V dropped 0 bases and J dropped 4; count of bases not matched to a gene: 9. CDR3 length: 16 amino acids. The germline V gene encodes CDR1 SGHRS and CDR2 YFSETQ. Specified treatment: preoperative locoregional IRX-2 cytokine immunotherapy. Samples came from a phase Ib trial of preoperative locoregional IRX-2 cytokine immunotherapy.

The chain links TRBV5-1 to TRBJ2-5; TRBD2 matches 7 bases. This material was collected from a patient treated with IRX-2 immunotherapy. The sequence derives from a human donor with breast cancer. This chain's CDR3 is CASSLAGGGVGETQYF. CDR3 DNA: TGCGCCAGCAGCTTGGCGGGCGGGGGAGTAGGAGAGACCCAGTACTTC.